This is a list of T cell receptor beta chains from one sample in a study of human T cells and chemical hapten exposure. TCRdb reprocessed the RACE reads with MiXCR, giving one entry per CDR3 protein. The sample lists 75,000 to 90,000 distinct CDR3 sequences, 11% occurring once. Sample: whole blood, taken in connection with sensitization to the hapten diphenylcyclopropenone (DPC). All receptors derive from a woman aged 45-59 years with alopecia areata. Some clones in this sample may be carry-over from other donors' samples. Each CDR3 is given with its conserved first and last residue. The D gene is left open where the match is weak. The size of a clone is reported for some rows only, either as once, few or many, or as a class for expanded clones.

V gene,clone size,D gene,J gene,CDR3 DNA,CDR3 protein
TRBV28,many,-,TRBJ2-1,TGTGCCAGCAGTTCCGGACTCATCAATGAGCAGTTCTTC,CASSSGLINEQFF
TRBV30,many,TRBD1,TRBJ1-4,TGTGCCTGGAGTTTGGGGACAGTTAATGAAAAACTGTTTTTT,CAWSLGTVNEKLFF
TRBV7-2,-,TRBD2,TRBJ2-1,TGTGCCAGCAGCTTAGTGGGAGGGAGGGCCATGGGAACCTACAATGAGCAGTTCTTC,CASSLVGGRAMGTYNEQFF
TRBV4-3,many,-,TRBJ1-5,TGCGCCAGCAGCCAAGACAGGATCGGGGGGCCCGGGGGAACTCAGCCCCAGCATTTT,CASSQDRIGGPGGTQPQHF
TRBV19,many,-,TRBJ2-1,TGTGCCAGTAGTACCCGGACACGACTTTACAATGAGCAGTTCTTC,CASSTRTRLYNEQFF
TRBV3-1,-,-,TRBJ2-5,TGTGCCAGCAGCTCGGGGAGGCTGTACCAAGAGACCCAGTACTTC,CASSSGRLYQETQYF
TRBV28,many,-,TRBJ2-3,TGTGCCAGCAGTTTAATGGCCGCAGATACGCAGTATTTT,CASSLMAADTQYF
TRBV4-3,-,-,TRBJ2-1,TGCGCCAGCAGCCAAGATTTGGGGTTTTCTGAGCAGTTCTTC,CASSQDLGFSEQFF
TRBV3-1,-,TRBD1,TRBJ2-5,TGTGCCAGCAGCCTCAACCGACAGGGGGCAGCAGAGACCCAGTACTTC,CASSLNRQGAAETQYF
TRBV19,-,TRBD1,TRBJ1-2,TGTGCCAGTAGAGACAGGGGTGTCGATGGCTACACCTTC,CASRDRGVDGYTF
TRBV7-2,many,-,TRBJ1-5,TGTGCCAGCAGCTTAGGGTGGCAGGGCTATAGCAATCAGCCCCAGCATTTT,CASSLGWQGYSNQPQHF
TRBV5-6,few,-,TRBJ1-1,TGTGCCAGCAGCCTCAGAAAGACGGCGGGCACTGAAGCTTTCTTT,CASSLRKTAGTEAFF
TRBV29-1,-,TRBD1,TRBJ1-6,TGCAGCGCAGGAGGGGGCTCCGGGCATAATTCACCCCTCCACTTT,CSAGGGSGHNSPLHF
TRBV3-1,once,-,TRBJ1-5,TGTGTCAGCAGCCAAGATTGGAATCAGCCCCAGCTTTTT,CVSSQDWNQPQLF
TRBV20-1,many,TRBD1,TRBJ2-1,TGCAGTGCACCCGGGACAGGGTCCTACTACAATGAGCAGTTCTTC,CSAPGTGSYYNEQFF
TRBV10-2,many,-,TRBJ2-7,TGCGCCAGCAGTGAGTCGGAGATTTCCTACGAGCAGTACTTC,CASSESEISYEQYF